This entry lists 10 T cell receptor beta chains sequenced from one sample in a study of T-cell memory formation after mild COVID-19. MiXCR, applied by TCRdb to the 5' RACE reads, yields one record per CDR3 protein. The table shows roughly 580,000 distinct CDR3 sequences, with 18% occurring only once. The sequenced sample consisted of PBMCs or a T cell subset sorted from them (not recorded which). The receptors shown here come from an adult woman who had mild COVID-19 (a few samples of this study predate the infection). Cell type and time point are not known.

The rearrangement joins TRBV7-6 to TRBJ2-1; 7 bases line up with TRBD1. This CDR3 is 15 amino acids long. The trim removed 5 bases at V and 5 bases at J, leaving 9 bases unmatched. Germline loops: CDR1 SGHVS, CDR2 FNYEAQ. The chain's CDR3 is CASSARTGRDNEQFF. For the CDR3, the DNA is TGTGCCAGCAGCGCCCGGACAGGACGAGACAATGAGCAGTTCTTC.

The chain has TRBV5-4 and TRBJ1-1; maybe TRBD1 (5 bases). From germline, CDR1 is SGHNT and CDR2 YYREEE (reference sequence). V was cut by 0 bases and J by 4 bases, with 13 bases left in between. The CDR3 covers 15 residues. This CDR3 reads CASSLGGGRSTEAFF. The CDR3 DNA reads as TGTGCCAGCAGCTTGGGCGGGGGTAGATCCACTGAAGCTTTCTTT.

The genes are TRBV24-1 and TRBJ2-1; no definite D call. This CDR3 has 14 amino acids. V was shortened by 1 base and J by 4 bases, with 7 bases between the two germline ends. The germline CDR1 and CDR2 sequences are KGHDR and SFDVKD. The CDR3 sequence is CATSDFSTYNEQFF. CDR3 bases: TGTGCCACCAGTGATTTTTCTACATACAATGAGCAGTTCTTC.

This clonotype came up a few times. V gene TRBV6-2 or TRBV6-3 combines with J gene TRBJ2-7, with D unresolved. The CDR3 loop spans 16 amino acids. Germline values: CDR1 MNHEY, CDR2 SVGEGT. Trimming removed 2 bases from V and 3 bases from J, with 17 bases in between. CDR3 sequence (DNA): TGTGCCAGCAGTTACGCTTTGACGGGTTTGGGCTACGAGCAGTACTTC. It specifies CASSYALTGLGYEQYF.

In this sample, this clonotype turned up a few times. This chain joins TRBV29-1 and TRBJ2-3; TRBD1 agrees at 7 bases. CDR1 and CDR2 (germline): SQVTM, ANQGSEA. The CDR3 loop spans 12 amino acids. After removal of 7 bases from V and 5 bases from J, the junction contained 6 bases not matched to a gene. CDR3 bases: TGCAGCGCAGACAGGGCTGAAGATACGCAGTATTTT. Amino acid sequence: CSADRAEDTQYF.

The chain links TRBV11-2 to TRBJ2-1; TRBD2 matches at 10 bases. CDR3 length equals 14 residues. CDR1 and CDR2 (germline): SGHAT, FQNNGV. Trimming removed 2 bases from V and 9 bases from J; junction bases left unmatched: 4. The CDR3 loop is CASSLLAGVPEQFF. The CDR3 nucleotides read TGTGCCAGCAGCTTACTAGCGGGAGTCCCTGAGCAGTTCTTC.

The V gene is TRBV7-3, the J gene TRBJ2-2; TRBD1 matches 7 bases. The CDR3 length is 13 residues. Germline trimming cut 6 bases from V and 3 bases from J; bases unmatched to any gene: 1. Germline CDR1 and CDR2: SGHTA and FQGTGA. The CDR3, as DNA: TGTGCCAGCAGGGGACAGCACACCGGGGAGCTGTTTTTT. This gives the protein CASRGQHTGELFF. Full variable domain (remainder filled in from reference TRBV7-3 and TRBJ2-2): GAGVSQTPSNKVTEKGKYVELRCDPISGHTALYWYRQSLGQGPEFLIYFQGTGAADDSGLPNDRFFAVRPEGSVSTLKIQRTERGDSAVYLCASRGQHTGELFFGEGSRLTVL.

This clonotype was counted a few times. V and J are TRBV20-1 and TRBJ2-7, with a weak D call TRBD1 (6 bases). This CDR3 comprises 14 residues. V was trimmed by 6 bases and J by 0 bases, leaving 15 bases between them. Germline values: CDR1 DFQATT, CDR2 SNEGSKA (reference sequence). The CDR3 bases are TGCAGTGCCAACGGTTGGGACAACTCCTACGAGCAGTACTTC. Its translation is CSANGWDNSYEQYF.

This clonotype was detected a few times. The chain couples TRBV5-1 to TRBJ2-7; D gene unclear. V was pared by 4 bases and J by 9 bases, with 14 bases between. This CDR3 comprises 12 residues. Germline V gene lookup returns CDR1 SGHRS and CDR2 YFSETQ. CDR3 region: CASSEIMERQYF. As DNA, the CDR3 is TGCGCCAGCAGCGAAATCATGGAGCGGCAGTACTTC. Supplemented by reference TRBV5-1 and TRBJ2-7, the full variable domain reads KAGVTQTPRYLIKTRGQQVTLSCSPISGHRSVSWYQQTPGQGLQFLFEYFSETQRNKGNFPGRFSGRQFSNSRSEMNVSTLELGDSALYLCASSEIMERQYFGPGTRLTVT.

This chain connects TRBV7-7 to TRBJ2-6; TRBD1 agrees at 9 bases. J was trimmed by 2 bases and V by 5 bases; bases with no gene match: 4. Germline V gene sequence: CDR1 SSHAT, CDR2 FNYEAQ (reference sequence). This CDR3 has 16 residues. This CDR3 is CASSPRQGAGANVLTF. As DNA, the CDR3 is TGTGCCAGCAGCCCGAGACAGGGGGCTGGGGCCAACGTCCTGACTTTC.